The 20 T cell receptor beta chains below were found in one sample sequenced in a study of T-cell reconstitution after alpha-beta-depleted transplantation in children. It was with unique molecular identifiers that the TCRbeta library was prepared. TCRdb fed the PCR reads into MiXCR, producing one record per CDR3 protein. The table shows more than 400,000 distinct CDR3 sequences, with 9.5% to 12% occurring only once. Here the sequenced sample was PBMCs, mostly from graft donor cells, taken 180 days after TCRalphabeta/CD19-depleted stem cell transplant. The receptors come from a female patient aged 2 to 10 who had a stem cell transplant for aplastic anemia, so the T cells may come from the graft donor.

Only a few counts were recorded for this clonotype. The gene calls are TRBV20-1 and TRBJ2-3; D possibly corresponds to TRBD1 (5 bases). CDR3 size: 16 residues. Per germline, CDR1 DFQATT and CDR2 SNEGSKA (reference sequence). Trimming cost V 0 bases and J 4 bases, with 17 bases left between them. CDR3: CSARDPTTGAADTQYF. CDR3 sequence (DNA): TGCAGTGCTAGAGACCCGACAACTGGGGCTGCAGATACGCAGTATTTT.

Only a few counts were recorded for this clonotype. The rearrangement links TRBV20-1 to TRBJ1-6, with TRBD1 identical over 8 bases. This CDR3 has 14 amino acids. Germline-derived CDR1 and CDR2 are DFQATT and SNEGSKA (reference sequence). V gave up 4 bases and J gave up 9 bases; unmatched junction bases: 8. CDR3: CSANPDRVGSPLHF. CDR3 DNA sequence: TGCAGTGCTAACCCGGACAGGGTTGGTTCACCCCTCCACTTT.

This rearrangement joins TRBV6-2 or TRBV6-3 to TRBJ1-1; TRBD1 is a possible D gene (5 bases). Trimming cost V 0 bases and J 1 base, with 9 bases left between them. In germline, CDR1 is MNHEY, CDR2 SVGEGT. The CDR3 spans 15 residues. As DNA, the CDR3 is TGTGCCAGCAGTTACTCGGGCAGGGCGAACACTGAAGCTTTCTTT. This translates into CASSYSGRANTEAFF.

This clonotype was found a few times. V gene TRBV12-3 or TRBV12-4 combines with J gene TRBJ2-3; 9 nucleotides agree with TRBD2. With 2 bases clipped from V and 2 bases from J, the junction kept 2 bases outside the gene matches. The CDR3 runs 15 residues. CDR3: CASSLLAGPTDTQYF. The CDR3 nucleotides read TGTGCCAGCAGTTTACTAGCGGGGCCCACAGATACGCAGTATTTT.

The V and J genes are TRBV20-1 and TRBJ2-2; D is possibly TRBD2 (6 bases). V shed 0 bases and J shed 4 bases, with 15 bases lying between them. This CDR3 comprises 16 residues. Germline lookup yields CDR1 DFQATT and CDR2 SNEGSKA (reference sequence). CDR3 DNA: TGCAGTGCTAGAGATCATGGAGGAGGGAGCACCGGGGAGCTGTTTTTT. Translated: CSARDHGGGSTGELFF.

This clonotype was counted at least ten times. The chain combines TRBV25-1 with TRBJ1-5; 11 bases are shared with TRBD1. There are 16 residues in the CDR3. Germline V gene lookup returns CDR1 MGHDK and CDR2 SYGVNS. The V and J ends lost 5 bases and 4 bases, in that order; junction bases with no gene match: 7. CDR3 protein: CASSSSGTGGNQPQHF. CDR3 nucleotides: TGTGCCAGCAGTTCATCAGGGACAGGGGGGAATCAGCCCCAGCATTTT.

This clonotype turned up a few times. The V gene is TRBV7-9, the J gene TRBJ1-2; perhaps TRBD1 as D (5 bases). The germline gives CDR1 SEHNR, CDR2 FQNEAQ (reference sequence). The CDR3 has 16 amino acids. Deletions cut 5 bases from V and 3 bases from J, with 19 bases between. This CDR3 reads CASSLRVLEVDYGYTF. In DNA form, the CDR3 reads TGTGCCAGCAGCCTCAGGGTTTTGGAAGTAGACTATGGCTACACCTTC.

The chain carries TRBV5-6 and TRBJ2-5, with 11 bases identical to TRBD1. CDR1 is SGHDT and CDR2 is YYEEEE in the germline V gene. J was trimmed by 5 bases and V by 4 bases; bases with no gene match: 7. This CDR3 has 15 amino acids. CDR3 in amino acids: CASSGGTGGLETQYF. CDR3 coding DNA: TGTGCCAGCAGCGGGGGGACAGGGGGGCTCGAGACCCAGTACTTC. The variable domain in full, completed from reference TRBV5-6 and TRBJ2-5, reads DAGVTQSPTHLIKTRGQQVTLRCSPKSGHDTVSWYQQALGQGPQFIFQYYEEEERQRGNFPDRFSGHQFPNYSSELNVNALLLGDSALYLCASSGGTGGLETQYFGPGTRLLVL.

This clonotype appeared a few times. This chain connects TRBV20-1 to TRBJ2-1, with D tentatively TRBD2 (5 bases). Germline V lookup: CDR1 DFQATT, CDR2 SNEGSKA (reference sequence). The CDR3 runs to 15 residues. The ends were cut back, 6 bases at V and 1 base at J, with 16 bases in the middle. CDR3 in amino acids: CSATPAERSYNEQFF. CDR3 nucleotide sequence: TGCAGTGCCACGCCGGCGGAGCGGTCCTACAATGAGCAGTTCTTC.

V and J are TRBV7-2 and TRBJ2-7, with D perhaps matching TRBD2 (6 bases). The CDR3 is made up of 16 amino acids. Trimming took 3 bases from V and 6 from J, leaving 21 bases between them. The germline V gene encodes CDR1 SGHTA and CDR2 FQGNSA. CDR3 DNA sequence: TGTGCCAGCAGCTTTCTAGCGCTCACTCCCGGGGGCGAGCAGTACTTC. It is translated as CASSFLALTPGGEQYF.

The chain links TRBV9 to TRBJ2-1; D is unresolved. The V gene's germline CDR1 is SGDLS and CDR2 YYNGEE. V was shortened by 0 bases and J by 6 bases, with 16 bases between the two germline ends. The CDR3 contains 16 residues. CDR3 sequence: CASSVGAGKIINEQFF. The CDR3 DNA reads TGTGCCAGCAGCGTAGGGGCAGGAAAGATTATCAATGAGCAGTTCTTC. The full variable domain, completed using reference TRBV9 and TRBJ2-1, is DSGVTQTPKHLITATGQRVTLRCSPRSGDLSVYWYQQSLDQGLQFLIQYYNGEERAKGNILERFSAQQFPDLHSELNLSSLELGDSALYFCASSVGAGKIINEQFFGPGTRLTVL.

This rearrangement joins TRBV7-9 to TRBJ2-7; tentatively, D is TRBD1 (5 bases). This CDR3 spans 16 amino acids. Germline assignment: CDR1 SEHNR and CDR2 FQNEAQ (reference sequence). The V end lost 0 bases, the J end lost 0 bases, and 12 bases lay between the germline ends. DNA for the CDR3: TGTGCCAGCAGCTTAGCGCAAAGACAGACCTCCTACGAGCAGTACTTC. It yields the protein CASSLAQRQTSYEQYF. The variable domain in full, with the rest retrieved from reference TRBV7-9 and TRBJ2-7, is DTGVSQNPRHKITKRGQNVTFRCDPISEHNRLYWYRQTLGQGPEFLTYFQNEAQLEKSRLLSDRFSAERPKGSFSTLEIQRTEQGDSAMYLCASSLAQRQTSYEQYFGPGTRLTVT.

The sample holds many counts of this clonotype. The genes are TRBV7-9 and TRBJ2-4; D may be TRBD2 (5 bases). V was pared by 1 base and J by 11 bases, with 18 bases between. The germline V gene has CDR1 SEHNR and CDR2 FQNEAQ (reference sequence). The length of the CDR3 is 15 residues. The CDR3 loop reads CASSLVPGPGGFQYF. CDR3 in DNA: TGTGCCAGCAGCTTAGTTCCAGGCCCGGGCGGGTTTCAGTACTTC.

The chain employs TRBV20-1 and TRBJ2-7; 9 nucleotides agree with TRBD2. V shed 0 bases, J shed 6 bases, and the junction held 9 bases outside the gene matches. Germline loops: CDR1 DFQATT, CDR2 SNEGSKA (reference sequence). The CDR3 loop spans 15 amino acids. DNA for the CDR3: TGCAGTGCTAGAGATGTGGCGGGGGGGGGCCCCGAGCAGTACTTC. As protein: CSARDVAGGGPEQYF.

The CDR3 DNA reads TGTGCCAGCAGCTTCTCCCCAGCGGGGTTAATCGGGGAGCTGTTTTTT. It specifies CASSFSPAGLIGELFF. V gene TRBV7-3 combines with J gene TRBJ2-2; 7 bases map to TRBD2. Per the germline V gene, CDR1 is SGHTA and CDR2 is FQGTGA. The CDR3 runs to 16 residues. V trimming: 3 bases; J trimming: 7 bases; junction bases outside the gene matches: 11.

This clonotype showed up just a few times. CDR3 loop: CYAARRETQYF. DNA of the CDR3: TGTTACGCTGCACGTAGAGAGACCCAGTACTTC. V gene TRBV11-1 combines with J gene TRBJ2-5; D gene ambiguous. CDR1 SGHAT and CDR2 FQDESV come from the germline V gene (reference sequence). The CDR3 is 11 residues long.

This clonotype occurred a few times. The chain combines TRBV27 with TRBJ2-1, with TRBD2 matching 10 bases. Trimming removed 5 bases from V and 5 bases from J; junction bases left unmatched: 12. The V gene's germline CDR1 is MNHEY and CDR2 SMNVEV (reference sequence). This CDR3 is 17 amino acids long. The CDR3, as DNA: TGTGCCAGCAGTCGGAGACTAGCGGGCTATATTAACAATGAGCAGTTCTTC. Amino acids: CASSRRLAGYINNEQFF.

This clonotype came up a few times. The chain recombines TRBV10-3 with TRBJ1-5, with a possible D match to TRBD1 (5 bases). V lost 3 bases, J lost 6 bases, and 12 bases lay in between. The CDR3 length is 14 residues. Germline lookup yields CDR1 ENHRY and CDR2 SYGVKD. The CDR3 bases are TGTGCCATCAGTGATCAGGGAGAGACTCAGCCCCAGCATTTT. Amino acid sequence: CAISDQGETQPQHF.

Comments on this clonotype: The junction does not match germline at one end; this may be a read error. The chain couples TRBV7-9 to TRBJ1-3; D unclear. The CDR3 is 13 amino acids. CDR1 is SEHNR, CDR2 FQNEAQ, per germline (reference sequence). CDR3 nucleotide sequence: TGTGCCAGCAGTCAAAGCTCTGGAGACACCATATATTTT. Translating gives CASSQSSGDTIYF. Full variable domain (rest looked up from reference TRBV7-9 and TRBJ1-3): DTGVSQNPRHKITKRGQNVTFRCDPISEHNRLYWYRQTLGQGPEFLTYFQNEAQLEKSRLLSDRFSAERPKGSFSTLEIQRTEQGDSAMYLCASSQSSGDTIYFGEGSWLTVV.

The V and J genes are TRBV24-1 and TRBJ2-1, with D possibly TRBD2 on 6 matching bases. CDR1 KGHDR and CDR2 SFDVKD come from the germline V gene. The CDR3 has 15 residues. V was cut by 5 bases and J by 4 bases, with 14 bases left in between. In DNA, the CDR3 is TGTGCCACCAGTGGGAGCCTAGCGACTTACAATGAGCAGTTCTTC. It translates to CATSGSLATYNEQFF.